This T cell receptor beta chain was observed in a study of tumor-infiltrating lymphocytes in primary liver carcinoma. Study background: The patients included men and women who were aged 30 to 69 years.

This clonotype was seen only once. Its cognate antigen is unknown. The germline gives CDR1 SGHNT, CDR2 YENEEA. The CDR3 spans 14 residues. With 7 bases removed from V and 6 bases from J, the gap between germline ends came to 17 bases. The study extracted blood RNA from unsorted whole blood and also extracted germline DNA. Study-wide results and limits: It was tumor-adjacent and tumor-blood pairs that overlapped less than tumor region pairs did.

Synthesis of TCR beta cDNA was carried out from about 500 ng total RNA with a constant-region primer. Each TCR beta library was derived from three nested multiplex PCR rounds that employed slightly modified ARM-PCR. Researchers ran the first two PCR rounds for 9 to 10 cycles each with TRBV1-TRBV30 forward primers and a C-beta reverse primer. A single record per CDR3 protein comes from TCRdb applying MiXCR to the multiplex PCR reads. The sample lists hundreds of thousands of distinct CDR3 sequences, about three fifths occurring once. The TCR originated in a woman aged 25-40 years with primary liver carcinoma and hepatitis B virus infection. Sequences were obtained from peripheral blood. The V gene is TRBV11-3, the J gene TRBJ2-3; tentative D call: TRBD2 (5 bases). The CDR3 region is CASTPAGKDDTQYF. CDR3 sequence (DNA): TGTGCCAGCACCCCGGCCGGGAAGGACGATACGCAGTATTTT.